These T cell receptor beta chains were read from a single sample in a study of cytomegalovirus exposure and HLA in healthy donors. Data came from immunoSEQ multiplex PCR; TCRdb stores just in-frame clones and leaves some out. The table lists some 120,000 clones, around 70% of them singletons. Sequenced: PBMCs. These receptors were taken from a middle-aged woman in good health and CMV-seropositive. Both conserved end residues are part of each CDR3. The D gene is left open where the match is weak. Clone size is stated in some rows and not others, as once, few, many or a class when expanded.

v_gene: TRBV7-9; j_gene: TRBJ1-2; d_gene: TRBD1; abundance: few; CDR3nt: TGTGCCAGCAGCTTAGATTCGGGACAGGGCGACCTCTATGGCTACACCTTC; CDR3aa: CASSLDSGQGDLYGYTF
v_gene: TRBV11-3; j_gene: TRBJ2-1; d_gene: TRBD1; abundance: NA; CDR3nt: TGTGCCAGCAGCTTATCCGTCTCAGGGGGAAGGATGGATGAGCAGTTCTTC; CDR3aa: CASSLSVSGGRMDEQFF
v_gene: TRBV7-2; j_gene: TRBJ1-1; d_gene: NA; abundance: NA; CDR3nt: TGTGCCAGCAGCGTACGGGGGAAGACTGAAGCTTTCTTT; CDR3aa: CASSVRGKTEAFF
v_gene: TRBV28; j_gene: TRBJ1-5; d_gene: NA; abundance: NA; CDR3nt: TGTGCCAGCAGGGGGCCAAATCAGCCCCAGCATTTT; CDR3aa: CASRGPNQPQHF
v_gene: TRBV11-2; j_gene: TRBJ2-7; d_gene: TRBD1; abundance: NA; CDR3nt: TGTGCCAGCAGCTTAGGTCGACAGGGGGCCTTTGACGAGCAGTACTTC; CDR3aa: CASSLGRQGAFDEQYF
v_gene: TRBV5-6; j_gene: TRBJ2-7; d_gene: NA; abundance: NA; CDR3nt: TGTGCCAGCAGCTGGAGAGAAAGCCTTAGCTCCTACGAGCAGTACTTC; CDR3aa: CASSWRESLSSYEQYF
v_gene: TRBV18; j_gene: TRBJ1-2; d_gene: NA; abundance: few; CDR3nt: TGTGCCAGCTCACCCCCGACAGCTTATGGCTACACCTTC; CDR3aa: CASSPPTAYGYTF
v_gene: TRBV18; j_gene: TRBJ2-3; d_gene: NA; abundance: once; CDR3nt: TGTGCCAGCTCACCACCGGGTTGGAGTACAGATACGCAGTATTTT; CDR3aa: CASSPPGWSTDTQYF
v_gene: TRBV5-4; j_gene: TRBJ1-4; d_gene: NA; abundance: NA; CDR3nt: TGTGCCAGCAGCTACAGGGCTCCTAATGAAAAACTGTTTTTT; CDR3aa: CASSYRAPNEKLFF
v_gene: TRBV7-8; j_gene: TRBJ2-5; d_gene: NA; abundance: NA; CDR3nt: TGTGCCAGCAGCTGGGGGCCCCAAGAGACCCAGTACTTC; CDR3aa: CASSWGPQETQYF
v_gene: TRBV11-2; j_gene: TRBJ1-2; d_gene: NA; abundance: once; CDR3nt: TGTGCCAGCAGCTTAGGTGTGAGGGGCTACACCTTC; CDR3aa: CASSLGVRGYTF
v_gene: TRBV28; j_gene: TRBJ1-1; d_gene: NA; abundance: NA; CDR3nt: TGTGCCAGCAGTTTTGATCCCACTTTGAGGGAAGCTTTCTTT; CDR3aa: CASSFDPTLREAFF
v_gene: TRBV28; j_gene: TRBJ1-4; d_gene: TRBD1; abundance: NA; CDR3nt: TGTGCCAGCAGTTTAGACAGGGGTAGGAATGAAAAACTGTTTTTT; CDR3aa: CASSLDRGRNEKLFF
v_gene: TRBV10-3; j_gene: TRBJ1-6; d_gene: TRBD1; abundance: NA; CDR3nt: TGTGCCATCAAGGGACAGACGGATTCACCCCTCCACTTT; CDR3aa: CAIKGQTDSPLHF
v_gene: TRBV28; j_gene: TRBJ2-7; d_gene: TRBD2; abundance: few; CDR3nt: TGTGCCAGCAGCCATGGCGTCGGAGGTTCAGCGGGGAGAAGATACGAGCAGTACTTC; CDR3aa: CASSHGVGGSAGRRYEQYF
v_gene: TRBV19; j_gene: TRBJ2-7; d_gene: TRBD2; abundance: NA; CDR3nt: TGTGCCAGTAGTAAATATAGCGGGCAATCCTACGAGCAGTACTTC; CDR3aa: CASSKYSGQSYEQYF
v_gene: TRBV7-2; j_gene: TRBJ1-5; d_gene: NA; abundance: few; CDR3nt: TGTGCCAGCAGCTTAGACGGGTATCAGCCCCAGCATTTT; CDR3aa: CASSLDGYQPQHF
v_gene: TRBV9; j_gene: TRBJ1-4; d_gene: TRBD1; abundance: once; CDR3nt: TGTGCCAGCAGCGTCGGACAGGGGTCAGGTAACGAAAAACTGTTTTTT; CDR3aa: CASSVGQGSGNEKLFF
v_gene: TRBV7-9; j_gene: TRBJ1-1; d_gene: NA; abundance: NA; CDR3nt: TGTGCCAGCAGCACCCGAGCGGGGGACACTGAAGCTTTCTTT; CDR3aa: CASSTRAGDTEAFF
v_gene: TRBV5-1; j_gene: TRBJ1-3; d_gene: NA; abundance: NA; CDR3nt: TGCGCCAGCAGCCAGGATGCATTAGGAAACACCATATATTTT; CDR3aa: CASSQDALGNTIYF
v_gene: TRBV7-2; j_gene: TRBJ1-1; d_gene: TRBD1; abundance: NA; CDR3nt: TGTGCCAGCAGCTTAGTACAGGGGAACACTGGAGCTTTCTTT; CDR3aa: CASSLVQGNTGAFF
v_gene: TRBV30; j_gene: TRBJ2-1; d_gene: TRBD2; abundance: NA; CDR3nt: TGTGCCTGGAGTGCCAACAGCGGGAGTGTTAATGAGCAGTTCTTC; CDR3aa: CAWSANSGSVNEQFF
v_gene: TRBV7-9; j_gene: TRBJ2-7; d_gene: NA; abundance: NA; CDR3nt: TGTGCCAGCAGCCTCACCGGGAGCTCCTACGAGCAGTACTTC; CDR3aa: CASSLTGSSYEQYF
v_gene: TRBV29-1; j_gene: TRBJ1-2; d_gene: NA; abundance: NA; CDR3nt: TGCAGCGTTGACAGGGCCACTAACTATGGCTACACCTTC; CDR3aa: CSVDRATNYGYTF
v_gene: TRBV7-2; j_gene: TRBJ2-2; d_gene: NA; abundance: NA; CDR3nt: TGTGCCAGCAGCGATCAAGGGGCCGTCACCGGGGAGCTGTTTTTT; CDR3aa: CASSDQGAVTGELFF